These T cell receptor beta chains were read from a single sample in a study of OX40 agonist ivuxolimab in advanced cancers. TCRdb's copy holds only in-frame clones and misses some; the assay was immunoSEQ multiplex PCR. The sample includes about 35,000 clones, 65% to 85% of them seen just once. Here the sequenced sample was CD4+ or CD8+ T cells sorted from blood, taken in a trial of the OX40 agonist ivuxolimab. The receptors derive from an adult with an advanced solid tumor such as melanoma, head and neck, liver or kidney cancer. Both conserved end residues are part of each CDR3. A D gene is named only where the DNA matches it firmly. Clone size is given for some rows only: seen once, a few or many times, or a class if the clone is expanded.

V: TRBV9
length: 14
size: .
D: .
J: TRBJ2-7
CDR3: CASSVESRAYEQYF
DNA: TGTGCCAGCAGCGTAGAAAGCAGAGCCTACGAGCAGTACTTC

V: TRBV19
length: 15
size: .
D: TRBD2
J: TRBJ2-5
CDR3: CASSSSGRYQETQYF
DNA: TGTGCCAGTAGTAGCAGCGGGAGGTACCAAGAGACCCAGTACTTC

V: TRBV18
length: 19
size: once
D: TRBD1
J: TRBJ2-6
CDR3: CASSPLLGQGYSGANVLTF
DNA: TGTGCCAGCTCACCCCTCCTAGGACAGGGATACTCTGGGGCCAACGTCCTGACTTTC

V: TRBV7-9
length: 18
size: once
D: .
J: TRBJ2-3
CDR3: CASSSWLRKTTSTDTQYF
DNA: TGTGCCAGCAGCTCCTGGTTACGGAAAACCACTAGCACAGATACGCAGTATTTT

V: TRBV28
length: 13
size: .
D: .
J: TRBJ2-1
CDR3: CASSWSSYNEQFF
DNA: TGTGCCAGCAGCTGGAGCTCCTACAATGAGCAGTTCTTC

V: TRBV4-2
length: 17
size: .
D: .
J: TRBJ2-3
CDR3: CASSQVSPGGPTDTQYF
DNA: TGTGCCAGCAGCCAAGTGTCCCCCGGGGGGCCCACAGATACGCAGTATTTT

V: TRBV7-2
length: 14
size: .
D: TRBD1
J: TRBJ2-7
CDR3: CASSFGTGTYEQYF
DNA: TGTGCCAGCAGCTTTGGGACAGGGACCTACGAGCAGTACTTC

V: TRBV10-1
length: 17
size: once
D: .
J: TRBJ2-7
CDR3: CASRRDTFRGDGYEQYF
DNA: TGCGCCAGCAGGAGGGACACATTTCGGGGGGACGGTTACGAGCAGTACTTC

V: TRBV6-5
length: 15
size: .
D: TRBD1
J: TRBJ2-2
CDR3: CASSRQGEASGELFF
DNA: TGTGCCAGCAGCCGACAGGGGGAGGCGTCCGGGGAGCTGTTTTTT

V: TRBV30
length: 13
size: .
D: .
J: TRBJ1-5
CDR3: CAWEGGSRQPQHF
DNA: TGTGCCTGGGAGGGGGGCTCTCGTCAGCCCCAGCATTTT

V: TRBV4-1
length: 17
size: .
D: .
J: TRBJ1-3
CDR3: CASSQERRGVFGNTIYF
DNA: TGCGCCAGCAGCCAAGAAAGGAGGGGTGTTTTCGGAAACACCATATATTTT

V: TRBV23-1
length: 14
size: .
D: .
J: TRBJ1-5
CDR3: CASSQSGGFRPQHF
DNA: TGCGCCAGCAGTCAATCCGGGGGGTTTCGGCCCCAGCATTTT

V: TRBV2
length: 13
size: .
D: .
J: TRBJ1-3
CDR3: CAGGASSGNTIYF
DNA: TGCGCCGGGGGGGCATCCTCTGGAAACACCATATATTTT

V: TRBV27
length: 16
size: .
D: TRBD1
J: TRBJ2-3
CDR3: CASSAGQGRTADTQYF
DNA: TGTGCCAGCAGTGCGGGACAGGGACGCACAGCAGATACGCAGTATTTT

V: TRBV11-1
length: 14
size: .
D: .
J: TRBJ1-1
CDR3: CASSPGGRRTEAFF
DNA: TGTGCCAGCAGCCCTGGAGGCCGGCGCACTGAAGCTTTCTTT

V: TRBV30
length: 13
size: .
D: .
J: TRBJ2-5
CDR3: CAWSGEARETQYF
DNA: TGTGCCTGGAGTGGAGAGGCAAGGGAGACCCAGTACTTC

V: TRBV5-1
length: 15
size: .
D: .
J: TRBJ2-5
CDR3: CASSPGASGQETQYF
DNA: TGCGCCAGCAGCCCGGGGGCTAGCGGACAAGAGACCCAGTACTTC

V: TRBV7-2
length: 15
size: medium-sized
D: .
J: TRBJ1-2
CDR3: CASSLGTAEPYGYTF
DNA: TGTGCCAGCAGCCTCGGGACGGCGGAACCCTATGGCTACACCTTC

V: TRBV5-4
length: 14
size: few
D: .
J: TRBJ2-7
CDR3: CASSSPTRAYEQYF
DNA: TGTGCCAGCAGCTCGCCGACACGAGCCTACGAGCAGTACTTC

V: TRBV7-2
length: 17
size: .
D: TRBD2
J: TRBJ2-5
CDR3: CASSAGLAGALWETQYF
DNA: TGTGCCAGCAGCGCGGGACTAGCGGGAGCCCTGTGGGAGACCCAGTACTTC

V: TRBV5-1
length: 13
size: .
D: .
J: TRBJ1-6
CDR3: CASTTGLNSPLHF
DNA: TGCGCCAGCACGACAGGCCTTAATTCACCCCTCCACTTT

V: TRBV27
length: 16
size: .
D: .
J: TRBJ2-3
CDR3: CASSLSRRIGFDTQYF
DNA: TGTGCCAGCAGTTTATCGAGACGTATAGGTTTCGATACGCAGTATTTT

V: TRBV29-1
length: 12
size: .
D: .
J: TRBJ2-3
CDR3: CSVGPDLDTQYF
DNA: TGCAGCGTTGGACCAGACCTAGATACGCAGTATTTT

V: TRBV18
length: 14
size: .
D: .
J: TRBJ2-5
CDR3: CASSPPSGGQTQYF
DNA: TGTGCCAGCTCACCTCCGTCTGGGGGGCAGACCCAGTACTTC

V: TRBV5-6
length: 17
size: .
D: TRBD1
J: TRBJ2-2
CDR3: CASSLRGTGGFTGELFF
DNA: TGTGCCAGCAGCTTGCGCGGGACAGGGGGCTTTACCGGGGAGCTGTTTTTT

V: TRBV6-6
length: 14
size: .
D: TRBD1
J: TRBJ1-1
CDR3: CASSEGQPNGEAFF
DNA: TGTGCCAGCAGCGAGGGACAGCCCAATGGGGAAGCTTTCTTT

V: TRBV5-8
length: 14
size: .
D: .
J: TRBJ2-7
CDR3: CASSLGQIAYEQYF
DNA: TGTGCCAGCAGCTTGGGACAGATAGCCTACGAGCAGTACTTC

V: TRBV6-7
length: 18
size: .
D: .
J: TRBJ2-7
CDR3: CASSYPRNRLPSWCEQYF
DNA: TGTGCCAGCAGTTACCCTCGAAATAGACTGCCTTCCTGGTGCGAGCAGTACTTC

V: TRBV7-8
length: 14
size: .
D: .
J: TRBJ2-5
CDR3: CASSPGPERETQYF
DNA: TGTGCCAGCAGCCCCGGACCCGAACGGGAGACCCAGTACTTC

V: TRBV6-1
length: 15
size: .
D: TRBD1
J: TRBJ1-5
CDR3: CASSLWDRGSQPQHF
DNA: TGTGCCAGCTCCCTTTGGGACAGGGGAAGTCAGCCCCAGCATTTT

V: TRBV9
length: 14
size: .
D: .
J: TRBJ2-2
CDR3: CASSVDGFGGELFF
DNA: TGTGCCAGCAGCGTAGATGGGTTTGGAGGGGAGCTGTTTTTT

V: TRBV11-1
length: 13
size: few
D: .
J: TRBJ2-5
CDR3: CASSLGGPATQYF
DNA: TGTGCCAGCAGCTTAGGCGGGCCGGCGACCCAGTACTTC

V: TRBV27
length: 14
size: .
D: .
J: TRBJ2-1
CDR3: CASRREARYNEQFF
DNA: TGTGCCAGCAGGAGGGAGGCTCGCTACAATGAGCAGTTCTTC

V: TRBV27
length: 12
size: few
D: .
J: TRBJ1-6
CDR3: CASSFMDSPLHF
DNA: TGTGCCAGCAGTTTTATGGATTCACCCCTCCACTTT

V: TRBV6-1
length: 15
size: .
D: .
J: TRBJ1-2
CDR3: CASRLDIGDSYGYTF
DNA: TGTGCCAGCAGGCTAGACATCGGTGATAGCTATGGCTACACCTTC

V: TRBV7-3
length: 16
size: .
D: TRBD2
J: TRBJ2-1
CDR3: CASSPIPTSGINEQFF
DNA: TGTGCCAGCAGCCCCATCCCGACAAGCGGGATCAATGAGCAGTTCTTC

V: TRBV4-1
length: 12
size: .
D: .
J: TRBJ1-3
CDR3: CASSSDSDTIYF
DNA: TGCGCCAGCAGCTCTGACTCGGACACCATATATTTT

V: TRBV7-3
length: 14
size: .
D: TRBD1
J: TRBJ2-3
CDR3: CASSPGTGEDTQYF
DNA: TGTGCCAGCAGCCCGGGGACAGGGGAAGATACGCAGTATTTT

V: TRBV6-1
length: 14
size: .
D: TRBD1
J: TRBJ2-5
CDR3: CASSGYRGTETQYF
DNA: TGTGCCAGCAGTGGGTACAGGGGGACCGAGACCCAGTACTTC

V: TRBV7-3
length: 12
size: .
D: .
J: TRBJ2-1
CDR3: CASSLTEGEQFF
DNA: TGTGCCAGCAGCTTAACGGAGGGTGAGCAGTTCTTC

V: TRBV18
length: 13
size: once
D: .
J: TRBJ2-7
CDR3: CASSPGAGAEQYF
DNA: TGTGCCAGCTCACCAGGGGCAGGGGCCGAGCAGTACTTC

V: TRBV6-1
length: 14
size: .
D: .
J: TRBJ1-1
CDR3: CASSEGGTRFGAFF
DNA: TGTGCCAGCAGTGAAGGTGGGACGAGGTTCGGGGCTTTCTTT

V: TRBV2
length: 19
size: once
D: TRBD2
J: TRBJ2-2
CDR3: CASSEIWTSGRGRTGELFF
DNA: TGTGCCAGCAGTGAAATTTGGACTAGCGGGAGGGGGCGCACCGGGGAGCTGTTTTTT